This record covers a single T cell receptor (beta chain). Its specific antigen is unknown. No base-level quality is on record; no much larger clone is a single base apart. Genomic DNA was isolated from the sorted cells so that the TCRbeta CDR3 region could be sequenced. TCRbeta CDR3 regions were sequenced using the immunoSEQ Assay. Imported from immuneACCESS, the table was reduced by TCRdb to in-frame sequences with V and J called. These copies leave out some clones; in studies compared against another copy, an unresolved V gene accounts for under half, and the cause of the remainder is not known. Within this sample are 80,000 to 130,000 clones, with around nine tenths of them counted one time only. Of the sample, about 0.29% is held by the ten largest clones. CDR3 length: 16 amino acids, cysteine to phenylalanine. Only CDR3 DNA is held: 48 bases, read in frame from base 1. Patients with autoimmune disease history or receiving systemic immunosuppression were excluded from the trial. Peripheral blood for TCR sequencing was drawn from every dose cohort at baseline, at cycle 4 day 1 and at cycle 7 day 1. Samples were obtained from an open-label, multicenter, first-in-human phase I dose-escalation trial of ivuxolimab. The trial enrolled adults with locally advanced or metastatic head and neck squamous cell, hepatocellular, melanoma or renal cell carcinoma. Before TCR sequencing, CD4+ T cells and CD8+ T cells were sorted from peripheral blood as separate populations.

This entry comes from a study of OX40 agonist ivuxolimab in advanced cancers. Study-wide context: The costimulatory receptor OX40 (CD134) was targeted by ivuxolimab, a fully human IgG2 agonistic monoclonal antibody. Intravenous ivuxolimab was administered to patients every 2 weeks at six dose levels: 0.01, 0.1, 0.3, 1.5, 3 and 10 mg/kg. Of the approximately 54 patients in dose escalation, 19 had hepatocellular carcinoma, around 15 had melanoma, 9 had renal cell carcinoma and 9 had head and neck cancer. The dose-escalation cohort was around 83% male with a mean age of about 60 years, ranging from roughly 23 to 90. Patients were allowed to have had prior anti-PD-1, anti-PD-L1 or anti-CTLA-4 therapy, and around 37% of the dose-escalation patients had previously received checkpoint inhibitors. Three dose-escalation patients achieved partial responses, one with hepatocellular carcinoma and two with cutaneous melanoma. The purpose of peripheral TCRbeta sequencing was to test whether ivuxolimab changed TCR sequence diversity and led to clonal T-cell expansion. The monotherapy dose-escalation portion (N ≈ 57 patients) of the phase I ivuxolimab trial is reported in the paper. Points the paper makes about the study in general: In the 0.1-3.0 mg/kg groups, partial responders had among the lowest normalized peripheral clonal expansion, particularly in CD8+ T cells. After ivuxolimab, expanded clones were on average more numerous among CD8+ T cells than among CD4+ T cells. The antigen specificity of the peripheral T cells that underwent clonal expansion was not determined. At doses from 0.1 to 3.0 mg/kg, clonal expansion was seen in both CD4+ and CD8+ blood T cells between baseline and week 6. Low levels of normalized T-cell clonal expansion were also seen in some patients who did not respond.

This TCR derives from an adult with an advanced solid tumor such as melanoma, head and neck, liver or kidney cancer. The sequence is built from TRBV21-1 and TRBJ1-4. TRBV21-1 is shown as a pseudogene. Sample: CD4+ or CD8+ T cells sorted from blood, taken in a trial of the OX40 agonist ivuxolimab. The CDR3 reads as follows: CASTKTPADPNEKLFF. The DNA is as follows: TGTGCCAGCACCAAGACCCCCGCAGACCCTAATGAAAAACTGTTTTTT.